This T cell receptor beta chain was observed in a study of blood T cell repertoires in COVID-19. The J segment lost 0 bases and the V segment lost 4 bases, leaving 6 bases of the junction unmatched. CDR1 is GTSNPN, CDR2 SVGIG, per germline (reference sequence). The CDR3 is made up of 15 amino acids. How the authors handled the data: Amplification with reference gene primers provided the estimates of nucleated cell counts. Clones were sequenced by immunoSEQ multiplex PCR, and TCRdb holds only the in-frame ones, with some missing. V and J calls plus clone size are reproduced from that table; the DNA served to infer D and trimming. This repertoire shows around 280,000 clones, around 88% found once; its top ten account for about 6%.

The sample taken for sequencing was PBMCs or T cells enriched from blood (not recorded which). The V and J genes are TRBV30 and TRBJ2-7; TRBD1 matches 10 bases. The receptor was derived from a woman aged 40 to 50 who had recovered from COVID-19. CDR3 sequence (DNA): TGTGCCTGGACCCCCGGGACAGGGGCCTCCTACGAGCAGTACTTC. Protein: CAWTPGTGASYEQYF. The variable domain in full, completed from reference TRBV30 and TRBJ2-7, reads SQTIHQWPATLVQPVGSPLSLECTVEGTSNPNLYWYRQAAGRGLQLLFYSVGIGQISSEVPQNLSASRPQDRQFILSSKKLLLSDSGFYLCAWTPGTGASYEQYFGPGTRLTVT.